The text below deals with one TCR beta chain. Use of 60 Vbeta and 13 Jbeta primers characterized the PCR. Sequenced by immunoSEQ multiplex PCR; TCRdb stores in-frame clones only, minus some. The sample includes around 150,000 clones, more than 75% of them seen just once. The data are from a study of cytomegalovirus exposure and HLA in healthy donors. Study background: Drawn from HLA-typed donors, 83 million or so unique TCRs were held in an early data release.

The sequencing input was PBMCs. This TCR came from a man between 18 and 35 years old in good health and CMV-seropositive.

Here the CDR3 reads CASSHTTGELFF. Written as DNA, the CDR3 is TGTGCCAGCAGCCATACGACTGGGGAGCTGTTTTTT. This rearrangement joins TRBV14 to TRBJ2-2; no definite D call. Between the trimmed V and J ends, which lost 3 bases and 8 bases, there was a span of 7 bases. The germline CDR1 and CDR2 sequences are SGHDN and FVKESK. This CDR3 spans 12 amino acids. The full variable domain, rest sourced from reference TRBV14 and TRBJ2-2, is EAGVTQFPSHSVIEKGQTVTLRCDPISGHDNLYWYRRVMGKEIKFLLHFVKESKQDESGMPNNRFLAERTGGTYSTLKVQPAELEDSGVYFCASSHTTGELFFGEGSRLTVL.